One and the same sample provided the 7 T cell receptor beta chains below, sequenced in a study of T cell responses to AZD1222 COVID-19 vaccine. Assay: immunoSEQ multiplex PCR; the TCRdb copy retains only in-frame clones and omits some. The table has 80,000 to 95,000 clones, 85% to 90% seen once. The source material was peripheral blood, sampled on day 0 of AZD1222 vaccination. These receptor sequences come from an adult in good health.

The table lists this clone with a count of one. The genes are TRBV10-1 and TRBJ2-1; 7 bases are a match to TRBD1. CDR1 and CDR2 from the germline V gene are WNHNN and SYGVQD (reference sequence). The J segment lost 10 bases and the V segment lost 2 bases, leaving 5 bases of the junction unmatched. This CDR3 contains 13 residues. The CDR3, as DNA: TGCGCCAGCAGTGAGCAGGGGACAGCAGAGCAGTTCTTC. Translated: CASSEQGTAEQFF.

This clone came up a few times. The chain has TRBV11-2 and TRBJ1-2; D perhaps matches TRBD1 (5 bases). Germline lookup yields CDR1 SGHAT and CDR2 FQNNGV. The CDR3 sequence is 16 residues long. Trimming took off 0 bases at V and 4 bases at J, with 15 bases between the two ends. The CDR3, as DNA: TGTGCCAGCAGCTTAGAGGGGGTAGCGAGCAGCTATGGCTACACCTTC. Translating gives CASSLEGVASSYGYTF.

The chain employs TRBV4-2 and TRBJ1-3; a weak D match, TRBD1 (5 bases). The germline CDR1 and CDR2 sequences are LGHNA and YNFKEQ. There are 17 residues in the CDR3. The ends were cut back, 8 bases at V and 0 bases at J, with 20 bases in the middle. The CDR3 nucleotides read TGTGCCAGCCAGACGACAGAAACCTCGAGCTCTGGAAACACCATATATTTT. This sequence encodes CASQTTETSSSGNTIYF.

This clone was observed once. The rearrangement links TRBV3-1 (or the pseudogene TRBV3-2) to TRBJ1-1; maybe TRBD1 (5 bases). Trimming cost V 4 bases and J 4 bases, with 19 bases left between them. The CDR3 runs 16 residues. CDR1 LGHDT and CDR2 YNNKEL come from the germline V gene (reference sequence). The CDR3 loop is CASSPGTGPSGTEAFF. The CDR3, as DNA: TGTGCCAGCAGCCCCGGGACGGGGCCCTCGGGCACTGAAGCTTTCTTT.

CDR3 in amino acids: CASSTWTGASTDTQYF. The CDR3 bases are TGTGCCAGCAGCACCTGGACAGGGGCGAGCACAGATACGCAGTATTTT. The chain employs TRBV5-4 and TRBJ2-3, with 9 bases aligning to TRBD1. The J segment lost 0 bases and the V segment lost 4 bases, leaving 6 bases of the junction unmatched. This CDR3 has 16 residues. Germline V gives CDR1 SGHNT, CDR2 YYREEE (reference sequence). Drawing the rest from reference TRBV5-4 and TRBJ2-3, the complete variable domain is ETGVTQSPTHLIKTRGQQVTLRCSSQSGHNTVSWYQQALGQGPQFIFQYYREEENGRGNFPPRFSGLQFPNYSSELNVNALELDDSALYLCASSTWTGASTDTQYFGPGTRLTVL.

The CDR3 bases are TGTGCCAGCTCGGGACGGAAGAACACCGGGGAGCTGTTTTTT. It specifies CASSGRKNTGELFF. The J gene is TRBJ2-2, the V gene TRBV2; D tentatively reads TRBD1 or TRBD2 (5 bases each). The length of the CDR3 is 14 residues. Trimming shortened V by 8 bases and J by 1 base, and 11 bases separated the two germline ends. CDR1 and CDR2 from the germline V gene are SNHLY and FYNNEI.

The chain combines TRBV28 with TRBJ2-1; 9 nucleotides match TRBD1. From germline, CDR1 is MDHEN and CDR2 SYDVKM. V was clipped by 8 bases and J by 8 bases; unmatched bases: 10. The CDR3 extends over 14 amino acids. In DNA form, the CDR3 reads TGTGCCAGCTGGGGACAGGGAGAAGGGCATGAGCAGTTCTTC. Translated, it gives CASWGQGEGHEQFF.